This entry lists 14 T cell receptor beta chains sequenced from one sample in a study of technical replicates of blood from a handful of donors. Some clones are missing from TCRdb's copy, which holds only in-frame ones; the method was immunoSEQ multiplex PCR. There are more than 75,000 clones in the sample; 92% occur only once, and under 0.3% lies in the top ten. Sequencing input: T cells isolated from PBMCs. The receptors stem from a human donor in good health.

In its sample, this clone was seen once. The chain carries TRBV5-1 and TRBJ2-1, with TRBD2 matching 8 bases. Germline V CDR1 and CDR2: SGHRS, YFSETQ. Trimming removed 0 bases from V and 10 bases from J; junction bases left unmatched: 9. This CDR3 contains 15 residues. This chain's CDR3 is CASSLVPAGAGEQFF. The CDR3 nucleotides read TGCGCCAGCAGCTTGGTTCCAGCGGGAGCTGGGGAGCAGTTCTTC.

CDR3 protein: CASTRGPVYEQYF. The CDR3 coding sequence is TGTGCCAGCACCCGAGGGCCAGTCTACGAGCAGTACTTC. The chain links TRBV6-6 to TRBJ2-7, with D tentatively TRBD2 (5 bases). Deletions cut 7 bases from V and 3 bases from J, with 13 bases between. CDR3 length equals 13 residues. The V gene's germline CDR1 is MNHNY and CDR2 SVGAGI (reference sequence).

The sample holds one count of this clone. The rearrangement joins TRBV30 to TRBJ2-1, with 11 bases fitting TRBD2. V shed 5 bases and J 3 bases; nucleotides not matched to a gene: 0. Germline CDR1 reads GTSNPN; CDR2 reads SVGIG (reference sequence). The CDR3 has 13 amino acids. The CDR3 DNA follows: TGTGCCTGGGGACTAGCGGGCTACAATGAGCAGTTCTTC. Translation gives CAWGLAGYNEQFF.

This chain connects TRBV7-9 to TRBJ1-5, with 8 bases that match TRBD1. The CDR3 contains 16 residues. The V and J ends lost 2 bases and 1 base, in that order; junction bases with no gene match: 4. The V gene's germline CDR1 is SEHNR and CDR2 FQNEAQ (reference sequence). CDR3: CASSLWTGKSNQPQHF. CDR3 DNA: TGTGCCAGCAGCTTATGGACAGGGAAGAGCAATCAGCCCCAGCATTTT.

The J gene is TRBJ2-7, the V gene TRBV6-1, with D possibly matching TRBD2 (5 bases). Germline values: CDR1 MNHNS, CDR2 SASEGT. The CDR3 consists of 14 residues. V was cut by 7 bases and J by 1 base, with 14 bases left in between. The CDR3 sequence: CASTKAGNSYEQYF. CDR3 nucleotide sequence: TGTGCCAGCACCAAGGCGGGCAATTCCTACGAGCAGTACTTC.

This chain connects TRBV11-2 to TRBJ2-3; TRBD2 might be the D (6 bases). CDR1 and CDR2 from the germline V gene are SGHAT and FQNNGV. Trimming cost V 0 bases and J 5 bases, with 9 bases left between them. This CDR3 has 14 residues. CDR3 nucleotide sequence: TGTGCCAGCAGCTTAGATTGGGAGGTAGATACGCAGTATTTT. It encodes CASSLDWEVDTQYF.

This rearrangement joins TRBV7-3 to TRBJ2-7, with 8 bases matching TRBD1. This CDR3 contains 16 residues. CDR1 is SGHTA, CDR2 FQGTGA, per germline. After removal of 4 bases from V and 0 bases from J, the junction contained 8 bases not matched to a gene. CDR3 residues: CASSSTGEPDSYEQYF. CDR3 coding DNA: TGTGCCAGCAGCTCGACAGGGGAGCCCGACTCCTACGAGCAGTACTTC.

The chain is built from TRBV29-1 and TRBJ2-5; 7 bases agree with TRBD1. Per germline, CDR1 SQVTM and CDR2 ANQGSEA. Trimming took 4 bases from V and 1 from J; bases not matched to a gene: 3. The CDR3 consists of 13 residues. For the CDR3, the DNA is TGCAGCGTTGCCCACAGGGGCCAAGAGACCCAGTACTTC. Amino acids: CSVAHRGQETQYF.

The CDR3 nucleotides read TGCGCCAGTTCCGGGACAGGCAACGAGCAGTACTTC. The encoded protein is CASSGTGNEQYF. V and J are TRBV10-2 and TRBJ2-7, with 8 bases matching TRBD1. Trimming removed 9 bases from V and 5 bases from J; junction bases left unmatched: 6. CDR1 and CDR2 from the germline V gene are WSHSY and SAAADI. The CDR3 extends over 12 amino acids.

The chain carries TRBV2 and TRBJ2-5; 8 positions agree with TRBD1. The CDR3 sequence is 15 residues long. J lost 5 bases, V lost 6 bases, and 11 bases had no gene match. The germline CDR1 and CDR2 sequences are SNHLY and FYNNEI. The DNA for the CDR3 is TGTGCCAGCAGGGTACGACAGGGGCGAGGGGAGACCCAGTACTTC. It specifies CASRVRQGRGETQYF.

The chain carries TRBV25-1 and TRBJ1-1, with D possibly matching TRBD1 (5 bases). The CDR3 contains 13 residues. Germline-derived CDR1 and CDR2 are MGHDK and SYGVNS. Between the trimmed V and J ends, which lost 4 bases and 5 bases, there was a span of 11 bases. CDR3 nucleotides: TGTGCCAGCAGTGGCCCCCAGGGTACTGAAGCTTTCTTT. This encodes CASSGPQGTEAFF. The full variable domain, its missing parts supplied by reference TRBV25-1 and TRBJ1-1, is EADIYQTPRYLVIGTGKKITLECSQTMGHDKMYWYQQDPGMELHLIHYSYGVNSTEKGDLSSESTVSRIRTEHFPLTLESARPSHTSQYLCASSGPQGTEAFFGQGTRLTVV.

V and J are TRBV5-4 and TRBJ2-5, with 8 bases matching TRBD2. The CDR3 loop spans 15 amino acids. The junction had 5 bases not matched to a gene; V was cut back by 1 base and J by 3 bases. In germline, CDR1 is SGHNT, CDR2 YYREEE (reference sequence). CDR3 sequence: CASSLSAGDKETQYF. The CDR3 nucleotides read TGTGCCAGCAGCTTGTCAGCGGGAGATAAAGAGACCCAGTACTTC.

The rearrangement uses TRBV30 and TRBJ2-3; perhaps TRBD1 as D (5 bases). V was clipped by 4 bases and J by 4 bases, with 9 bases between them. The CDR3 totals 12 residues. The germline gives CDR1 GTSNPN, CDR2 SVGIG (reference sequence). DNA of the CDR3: TGTGCCTGGAAGGGGTTAGCAGATACGCAGTATTTT. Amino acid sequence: CAWKGLADTQYF.

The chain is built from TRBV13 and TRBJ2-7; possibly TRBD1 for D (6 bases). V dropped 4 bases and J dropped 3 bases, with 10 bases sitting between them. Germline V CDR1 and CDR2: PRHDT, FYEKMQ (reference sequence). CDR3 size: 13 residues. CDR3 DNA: TGTGCCAGCAGCTCAGAGGGGGTCTACGAGCAGTACTTC. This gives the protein CASSSEGVYEQYF.